Below, 5 T cell receptor beta chains from the same sample are listed, as sequenced in a study of shared clonotypes between healthy human individuals. Method: immunoSEQ multiplex PCR; TCRdb's copy keeps in-frame clones and lacks some. The sample comprises more than 550,000 clones, less than 95% of which are singletons, and 34% rests with the top ten. Sequences were obtained from memory CD8+ T cells from PBMCs. Noted subset: CD45RO+ cells pooled with CCR7-negative TemRA cells. The receptor set was obtained from a man younger than 35 in good health. Some clones in this sample may be carry-over from other donors' samples.

The chain combines TRBV10-3 with TRBJ2-5, with TRBD1 matching over 9 bases. The DNA end is more similar to TRBJ2-7, so the J call may be wrong. CDR1 and CDR2 (germline): ENHRY, SYGVKD. CDR3 length: 15 residues. The CDR3 coding sequence is TGTGCCATCAGTGAGCACAGGGGGCTCCACTACGAGCAGTACTTC. Its translation: CAISEHRGLHYEQYF.

The rearrangement joins TRBV7-8 to TRBJ2-1; the match to TRBD2 covers 10 bases. The CDR3 loop spans 14 amino acids. Germline V gene data show CDR1 as SGHVS and CDR2 as FQNEAQ. V shed 5 bases, J shed 10 bases, and the junction held 8 bases outside the gene matches. The CDR3 protein is CASSPLAGGTEQFF. In DNA form, the CDR3 reads TGTGCCAGCAGCCCCTTAGCGGGAGGCACCGAGCAGTTCTTC.

This clone has more than one count but fewer than ten. J is TRBJ2-5 and V is TRBV29-1; 8 bases are shared with TRBD2. The assigned J gene may be wrong: the sequence end matches TRBJ2-7 better. CDR1 is SQVTM, CDR2 ANQGSEA, per germline. The CDR3 covers 13 residues. CDR3 in DNA: TGCAGCGTTAGAGCGGGAGTATTGTACGAGCAGTACTTC. Protein: CSVRAGVLYEQYF.

This chain connects TRBV19 to TRBJ1-1, with D possibly matching TRBD1 (5 bases). Germline CDR1 reads LNHDA; CDR2 reads SQIVND (reference sequence). This CDR3 comprises 16 residues. V was cut by 4 bases and J by 6 bases, with 21 bases left in between. CDR3 residues: CASSRIGTTTTSEAFF. In DNA, the CDR3 is TGTGCCAGTAGTAGAATCGGGACGACTACCACGTCTGAAGCTTTCTTT.

The CDR3 protein is CASSFGRPKLGYNEQFF. The CDR3 nucleotides are TGTGCCAGCAGTTTTGGGAGGCCGAAGCTCGGTTACAATGAGCAGTTCTTC. V gene TRBV28 combines with J gene TRBJ2-1, with D perhaps matching TRBD2 (6 bases). Trimming stripped 3 bases from V and 4 bases from J, with 19 bases between. The CDR3 is made up of 17 amino acids. Germline CDR1 is MDHEN and CDR2 is SYDVKM.